Presented here are 29 T cell receptor beta chains from one specimen sequenced in a study of T cells in women clearing cervical HPV infection. Using immunoSEQ multiplex PCR, the repertoire was profiled, and TCRdb retains in-frame clones only, with some absent. The sample's table shows some 40,000 clones. Sequencing was done on a sample of blood buffy coat. Every receptor here comes from a woman aged 18 to 69 with a cervical HPV16 infection that either progressed to CIN3+ or cleared (not recorded which).

The part of the CDR3 DNA that was read is TGTGCCTGGAGTAGGACAACTGGGGCCAACGTG. It encodes CAWSRTTGANV. The CDR3 reads in full as CAWSRTTGANVLFF. The rearrangement links TRBV30 to TRBJ2-2; tentatively, D is TRBD1 (5 bases). The sequenced fragment ends 3 residues before the CDR3 boundary, so the rest is inferred from the germline J gene. Per germline, CDR1 GTSNPN and CDR2 SVGIG (reference sequence). This CDR3 spans 14 amino acids.

Comment on this clone: The CDR3 extends 3 residues past the end of the read, so its final part is completed from the germline J gene. This rearrangement joins TRBV20-1 to TRBJ2-5; the D gene is possibly TRBD1 (8 bases). The CDR3 is 15 amino acids. V was cut by 4 bases and J by 5 bases, with 20 bases left in between. Germline V gene data show CDR1 as DFQATT and CDR2 as SNEGSKA (reference sequence). CDR3 DNA, as far as it was read: TGCAGTGCTAAGGGAGGGTCTCAGGGGGCGGAGACC. It translates to CSAKGGSQGAET. The full CDR3 sequence reads CSAKGGSQGAETQYF.

About this clone itself: The CDR3 end is not reached by the read, which stops 3 residues before it; the germline J gene fills it in. V gene TRBV29-1 combines with J gene TRBJ1-1; D unresolved. Germline lookup yields CDR1 SQVTM and CDR2 ANQGSEA. The CDR3 is 10 residues long. The part of the CDR3 DNA that was read is TGCACCGTCGGGGTATTTGAA. This translates into CTVGVFE. The full CDR3 sequence reads CTVGVFEAFF.

A remark on this clone: The read ends 3 residues early relative to the CDR3; the germline J gene fills the gap. The V and J genes are TRBV7-2 and TRBJ1-5; D remains ambiguous. The CDR3 is made up of 14 amino acids. The V end was cut by 1 base, the J end by 5 bases, with 9 bases between. The germline gives CDR1 SGHTA, CDR2 FQGNSA. CDR3 DNA, as far as it was read: TGTGCCAGCAGCTTAGACCCAGATTATCAGCCC. Its translation is CASSLDPDYQP. The CDR3 in its entirety is CASSLDPDYQPQHF.

As regards this clone: The read ends 3 residues early relative to the CDR3; the germline J gene fills the gap. The chain has TRBV20-1 and TRBJ2-5, with 7 bases matching TRBD2. This CDR3 contains 16 residues. Trimming at V came to 3 bases and at J to 2 bases, leaving 12 bases not matched to a gene. Germline V gives CDR1 DFQATT, CDR2 SNEGSKA (reference sequence). Here the CDR3 reads CSASPNLAVLQETQYF. The CDR3 bases that were read are TGCAGTGCTAGCCCTAACCTAGCGGTCCTTCAAGAGACC.

For this clone: Read coverage stops 3 residues before the CDR3 terminus; the germline J gene supplies the remainder. This chain joins TRBV7-9 and TRBJ1-4, with D unclear. The V gene's germline CDR1 is SEHNR and CDR2 FQNEAQ (reference sequence). V dropped 9 bases and J dropped 8 bases, with 10 bases sitting between them. This CDR3 is 11 amino acids long. Partial CDR3 DNA: TGTGCCAGTAGTACCCGGGAAAAA. Translating gives CASSTREK. The complete CDR3 protein is CASSTREKLFF.

The CDR3 sequence is CASSPPPGRPLAQYF. The CDR3 bases that were read are TGTGCCAGCTCACCCCCCCCAGGGCGTCCGTTGGCG. This sequence joins TRBV18 and TRBJ2-3; TRBD1 might be the D (5 bases). The read comes to an end 3 residues before the CDR3 does, leaving the germline J gene to fill in the end. The CDR3 has 15 amino acids. The germline V gene has CDR1 KGHSH and CDR2 LQKENI.

A word on this clone: The sequence runs out 3 residues before the end of the CDR3; the remainder is reconstructed from the germline J gene. The V gene is TRBV11-2, the J gene TRBJ2-1, with D perhaps matching TRBD1 (5 bases). With 2 bases removed from V and 4 bases from J, the gap between germline ends came to 12 bases. This CDR3 has 15 residues. Looked up from germline, CDR1 is SGHAT and CDR2 is FQNNGV. The CDR3 region is CASSLRTQQYNEQFF. The sequenced part of the CDR3 DNA is TGTGCCAGCAGCTTAAGGACACAACAATACAATGAG.

Points on this clone: The read terminates 3 residues before the CDR3 end, so the remaining end is supplied by the germline J gene. V and J are TRBV5-1 and TRBJ2-5; 10 bases are a match to TRBD2. Germline CDR1 SGHRS, CDR2 YFSETQ. The CDR3 consists of 15 residues. Here the CDR3 reads CASSYLAGDSDTQYF. The covered CDR3 bases are TGCGCCAGCAGCTACCTAGCGGGAGATTCCGATACC.

In the case of this clone: The read stops 3 residues short of the end of the CDR3; the missing end is completed from the germline J gene. The chain is built from TRBV19 and TRBJ2-2; 8 bases match TRBD1. In germline, CDR1 is LNHDA, CDR2 SQIVND (reference sequence). Trimming removed 6 bases from V and 4 bases from J; junction bases left unmatched: 7. The CDR3 covers 15 residues. CDR3 loop: CASRSGGSGTGELFF. The sequenced CDR3 bases are TGTGCCAGTAGGTCAGGGGGCTCTGGCACCGGGGAG.

As for this clone: At one of its ends the junction is not consistent with the germline gene, which may arise from a read error. The sequence runs out 3 residues before the end of the CDR3; the remainder is reconstructed from the germline J gene. The chain is built from TRBV30 and TRBJ2-6, with D tentatively TRBD2 (6 bases). Germline CDR1 and CDR2: GTSNPN and SVGIG (reference sequence). The CDR3 is 17 amino acids. CDR3 DNA, as far as it was read: TGTGCCAGGAGGGCGGCGGGGCGGCCTCGTGGGGCCAACGTC. It yields the protein CARRAAGRPRGANV. The complete CDR3 sequence is CARRAAGRPRGANVLTF. Full variable domain (missing parts from reference TRBV30 and TRBJ2-6): SQTIHQWPATLVQPVGSPLSLECTVEGTSNPNLYWYRQAAGRGLQLLFYSVGIGQISSEVPQNLSASRPQDRQFILSSKKLLLSDSGFYLCARRAAGRPRGANVLTFGAGSRLTVL.

Turning to this clone: The read gets to within 3 residues of the CDR3 end, and the germline J gene fills in the rest. This chain links TRBV19 with TRBJ1-2, with 12 positions matching TRBD1. Germline V CDR1 and CDR2: LNHDA, SQIVND (reference sequence). The CDR3 sequence is 14 residues long. The J segment lost 3 bases and the V segment lost 7 bases, leaving 3 bases of the junction unmatched. The CDR3 here is CASIGTGGYYGYTF. The sequenced CDR3 bases are TGTGCCAGTATTGGGACAGGGGGCTACTATGGC.

Turning to this clone: The CDR3 extends 3 residues past the end of the read, so its final part is completed from the germline J gene. This rearrangement joins TRBV2 to TRBJ2-7; weak D call: TRBD1 (7 bases). Germline-derived CDR1 and CDR2 are SNHLY and FYNNEI. The germline V and J ends were trimmed by 8 bases and 0 bases, with 17 bases remaining between them. This CDR3 is built from 15 residues. Incomplete CDR3 DNA: TGTGCCAGCCGAGACAGGGCGGGGACCTCCTACGAG. Translation gives CASRDRAGTSYE. The CDR3 in its entirety is CASRDRAGTSYEQYF. The full variable domain, completed using reference TRBV2 and TRBJ2-7, is EPEVTQTPSHQVTQMGQEVILRCVPISNHLYFYWYRQILGQKVEFLVSFYNNEISEKSEIFDDQFSVERPDGSNFTLKIRSTKLEDSAMYFCASRDRAGTSYEQYFGPGTRLTVT.

Turning to this clone: The read stops 3 residues short of the end of the CDR3; the missing end is completed from the germline J gene. The J gene is TRBJ1-5, the V gene TRBV6-1; TRBD1 aligns across 7 bases. This CDR3 has 15 residues. Germline V gives CDR1 MNHNS, CDR2 SASEGT. The junction had 6 bases not matched to a gene; V was cut back by 5 bases and J by 2 bases. The CDR3 here is CASSKGQAGNQPQHF. Partial CDR3 DNA: TGTGCCAGCAGTAAAGGACAGGCGGGCAATCAGCCC.

About this clone itself: The read terminates 3 residues ahead of where the CDR3 ends, so the germline J gene completes it. The genes are TRBV7-2 and TRBJ1-2; D is undetermined. Per germline, CDR1 SGHTA and CDR2 FQGNSA. CDR3 length: 13 residues. The CDR3 spells CASSPSGVIDYTF. The CDR3 DNA, read in part, is TGTGCCAGCAGCCCCTCCGGTGTTATCGAC.

Of note for this clone: Coverage ceases 3 residues before the CDR3 finishes, and the germline J gene fills in the end. The rearrangement links TRBV5-1 to TRBJ1-2; the match to TRBD1 covers 8 bases. The CDR3 has 15 residues. CDR1 is SGHRS and CDR2 is YFSETQ in the germline V gene. J gave up 3 bases and V 0 bases, and 4 bases lay outside the gene matches. CDR3 amino acids: CASSLAETGDYGYTF. Incomplete CDR3 DNA: TGCGCCAGCAGCTTGGCTGAGACAGGGGACTATGGC.

As concerns this clone: The read comes to an end 3 residues before the CDR3 does, leaving the germline J gene to fill in the end. V gene TRBV2 combines with J gene TRBJ2-3; tentative D call: TRBD1 (5 bases). This CDR3 is built from 14 residues. From germline, CDR1 is SNHLY and CDR2 FYNNEI. Here the CDR3 reads CASRTDNIQETQYF. The covered CDR3 bases are TGTGCCAGCAGGACGGACAATATCCAAGAGACG.

For this clone: The read falls 3 residues short of the CDR3 end, and the missing part is taken from the germline J gene. The rearrangement links TRBV27 to TRBJ2-2, with 7 positions matching TRBD2. Germline values: CDR1 MNHEY, CDR2 SMNVEV (reference sequence). The CDR3 contains 16 residues. Trimming at V came to 10 bases and at J to 3 bases, leaving 14 bases not matched to a gene. The CDR3 DNA, read in part, is TGTGCCACCTACCCCCTCAGCGGGATCGACACCGGGGAG. It is translated as CATYPLSGIDTGE. The full CDR3 protein is CATYPLSGIDTGELFF.

Remarks on this clone: The read halts 3 residues ahead of the CDR3 end, with the missing end drawn from the germline J gene. V usage is TRBV10-3 and J usage is TRBJ2-7; TRBD1 is a possible D gene (6 bases). V was cut by 3 bases and J by 2 bases, with 11 bases left in between. The CDR3 spans 14 residues. Germline V lookup: CDR1 ENHRY, CDR2 SYGVKD. Incomplete CDR3 DNA: TGTGCCATCAGTGATCTACAGGGTCCCTACGAG. Protein sequence: CAISDLQGPYE. The CDR3, in full, reads CAISDLQGPYEQYF.

The CDR3 sequence is CASSIGQIQVHDYTF. CDR3 bases read: TGTGCCAGTAGTATAGGACAGATCCAAGTTCATGAC. This chain joins TRBV19 and TRBJ1-2, with a possible D match to TRBD1 (5 bases). Read coverage stops 3 residues before the CDR3 terminus; the germline J gene supplies the remainder. Germline V CDR1 and CDR2: LNHDA, SQIVND (reference sequence). The CDR3 spans 15 residues.

Turning to this clone: The CDR3 is cut off 3 residues early in the read; its end comes from the germline J gene. The V gene is TRBV27, the J gene TRBJ2-2, with TRBD2 identical over 9 bases. Losses at the gene ends were 9 bases for V and 4 bases for J; bases not matched to a gene: 6. The CDR3 covers 14 residues. Germline lookup yields CDR1 MNHEY and CDR2 SMNVEV (reference sequence). The covered CDR3 bases are TGTGCCAGTCTGGGGACTAGCAGCACCGGGGAG. Residues: CASLGTSSTGE. The CDR3 reads in full as CASLGTSSTGELFF.

With respect to this clone: The missing CDR3 end, 3 residues past where the read stops, is filled in from the germline J gene. This rearrangement joins TRBV10-3 to TRBJ1-2, with D possibly TRBD1 on 6 matching bases. The CDR3 runs 12 residues. Germline-derived CDR1 and CDR2 are ENHRY and SYGVKD. Partial CDR3 DNA: TGTGCCATCAGGGGGGCCCAACAAGGC. Amino acids: CAIRGAQQG. The full CDR3 protein reads CAIRGAQQGYTF.

A word on this clone: The read finishes 3 residues shy of the CDR3 end, and the germline J gene is used to complete it. The V and J genes are TRBV7-2 and TRBJ2-3; TRBD2 aligns across 12 bases. The length of the CDR3 is 14 residues. From germline, CDR1 is SGHTA and CDR2 FQGNSA. The sequenced part of the CDR3 DNA is TGTGCCAGCAGCCCTAGCGGGAGGGGGGAGACG. It codes for CASSPSGRGET. The CDR3, in full, reads CASSPSGRGETQYF.

On this clone itself: The read comes to an end 3 residues before the CDR3 does, leaving the germline J gene to fill in the end. V gene TRBV7-3 combines with J gene TRBJ2-1, with 7 positions matching TRBD2. J lost 7 bases, V lost 4 bases, and 16 bases had no gene match. Per the germline V gene, CDR1 is SGHTA and CDR2 is FQGTGA. The CDR3 sequence is 17 residues long. Incomplete CDR3 DNA: TGTGCCAGCAGCTCAACCCTACTAGCGCGGCTTGGTAATGAG. Translating gives CASSSTLLARLGNE. The full CDR3 sequence reads CASSSTLLARLGNEQFF. Filled out from reference TRBV7-3 and TRBJ2-1, the complete variable domain reads GAGVSQTPSNKVTEKGKYVELRCDPISGHTALYWYRQSLGQGPEFLIYFQGTGAADDSGLPNDRFFAVRPEGSVSTLKIQRTERGDSAVYLCASSSTLLARLGNEQFFGPGTRLTVL.

To note about this clone: The read terminates 3 residues before the CDR3 end, so the remaining end is supplied by the germline J gene. The V call is TRBV18, the J call TRBJ2-2; TRBD2 agrees at 8 bases. Per the germline V gene, CDR1 is KGHSH and CDR2 is LQKENI. This CDR3 has 13 amino acids. CDR3 DNA (partial): TGTGCCAGCTCTGAAAACGGGGGGGAAAAG. Its translation is CASSENGGEK. In full, the CDR3 is CASSENGGEKLFF.

With regard to this clone: The junction shows a germline mismatch at one end, possibly a read error. The read terminates 3 residues ahead of where the CDR3 ends, so the germline J gene completes it. J is TRBJ2-5 and V is TRBV5-1; D is uncertain. This CDR3 has 12 residues. Germline V gene data show CDR1 as SGHRS and CDR2 as YFSETQ. CDR3 DNA (partial): TGCGCCAGCAGGGGCGCACAAGGGACC. Amino acid sequence: CASRGAQGT. The complete CDR3 protein is CASRGAQGTQYF.

Points on this clone: The missing CDR3 end, 3 residues past where the read stops, is filled in from the germline J gene. The V gene is TRBV18, the J gene TRBJ1-2, with D possibly TRBD1 on 6 matching bases. This CDR3 has 13 residues. From germline, CDR1 is KGHSH and CDR2 LQKENI. The V end lost 2 bases, the J end lost 3 bases, and 7 bases lay between the germline ends. The CDR3 protein is CASSPSGDYGYTF. The CDR3 DNA, read in part, is TGTGCCAGCTCACCATCAGGGGACTATGGC.

As to this clone: The CDR3 end is not reached by the read, which stops 3 residues before it; the germline J gene fills it in. J is TRBJ1-2 and V is TRBV7-9; TRBD1 agrees at 7 bases. Per germline, CDR1 SEHNR and CDR2 FQNEAQ (reference sequence). CDR3 length equals 13 residues. CDR3: CASSTGVRGDYTF. The CDR3 bases that were read are TGTGCCAGCTCCACAGGGGTTCGTGGTGAC. Combining the CDR3 with reference TRBV7-9 and TRBJ1-2 gives the whole variable domain DTGVSQNPRHKITKRGQNVTFRCDPISEHNRLYWYRQTLGQGPEFLTYFQNEAQLEKSRLLSDRFSAERPKGSFSTLEIQRTEQGDSAMYLCASSTGVRGDYTFGSGTRLTVV.

For this clone: The read ends 3 residues shy of where the CDR3 ends; the end is completed using the germline J gene. The chain links TRBV30 to TRBJ1-2; D remains ambiguous. Germline V gives CDR1 GTSNPN, CDR2 SVGIG (reference sequence). The CDR3 consists of 11 residues. CDR3 loop: CACKGWHDYTF. The part of the CDR3 DNA that was read is TGTGCCTGTAAAGGTTGGCATGAC.